The next 9 T cell receptor beta chains were all read from a single sample in a study of blood T cell repertoires in COVID-19. Method: immunoSEQ multiplex PCR; TCRdb's copy keeps in-frame clones and lacks some. This sample has more than 150,000 clones, with 85% to 90% found just once. What was sequenced was peripheral blood. The receptors come from a man aged 65-85 years with active or convalescent COVID-19.

The rearrangement links TRBV4-3 to TRBJ2-3, with 10 positions matching TRBD2. Germline V gives CDR1 LGHNA, CDR2 YSLEER. Trimming removed 0 bases from V and 0 bases from J; junction bases left unmatched: 6. This CDR3 spans 18 amino acids. The CDR3 loop reads CASSQDTTSGYSTDTQYF. The CDR3 DNA follows: TGCGCCAGCAGCCAAGATACGACTAGCGGGTATAGCACAGATACGCAGTATTTT.

J is TRBJ1-2 and V is TRBV11-2, with a weak D call TRBD1 (6 bases). There are 17 residues in the CDR3. Germline V gene lookup returns CDR1 SGHAT and CDR2 FQNNGV. The V end lost 1 base, the J end lost 4 bases, and 19 bases lay between the germline ends. CDR3 sequence reads: CASSLGSGGASLYGYTF. The DNA of the CDR3 is TGTGCCAGCAGCTTAGGGTCTGGGGGGGCTTCTCTCTATGGCTACACCTTC.

The V gene is TRBV5-1, the J gene TRBJ2-1; 11 nucleotides align to TRBD2. The CDR3 consists of 16 residues. J was trimmed by 2 bases and V by 0 bases; bases with no gene match: 1. Germline lookup yields CDR1 SGHRS and CDR2 YFSETQ. CDR3 bases: TGCGCCAGCAGCTTGGGACTAGCGGGGACCTACAATGAGCAGTTCTTC. Amino acids: CASSLGLAGTYNEQFF.

This sequence joins TRBV5-1 and TRBJ1-2; 7 nucleotides line up with TRBD1. Germline-derived CDR1 and CDR2 are SGHRS and YFSETQ. The CDR3 length is 15 residues. V was clipped by 1 base and J by 8 bases; unmatched bases: 11. CDR3 sequence reads: CASSLYDRELGGYTF. For the CDR3, the DNA is TGCGCCAGCAGCTTGTATGACAGGGAATTGGGGGGCTACACCTTC. The full variable domain, rest sourced from reference TRBV5-1 and TRBJ1-2, is KAGVTQTPRYLIKTRGQQVTLSCSPISGHRSVSWYQQTPGQGLQFLFEYFSETQRNKGNFPGRFSGRQFSNSRSEMNVSTLELGDSALYLCASSLYDRELGGYTFGSGTRLTVV.

This sequence joins TRBV6-2 or TRBV6-3 and TRBJ1-2; 10 bases line up with TRBD1. The J segment lost 5 bases and the V segment lost 2 bases, leaving 2 bases of the junction unmatched. The CDR3 consists of 14 residues. Per germline, CDR1 MNHEY and CDR2 SVGEGT. CDR3 protein: CASSYRTGGYGYTF. The CDR3 DNA reads TGTGCCAGCAGTTACCGGACAGGGGGGTATGGCTACACCTTC.

The count of this clone is one. The rearrangement uses TRBV18 and TRBJ1-2; D is unclear. The CDR3 sequence is 13 residues long. Germline V gene data show CDR1 as KGHSH and CDR2 as LQKENI. V dropped 1 base and J dropped 6 bases, with 9 bases sitting between them. CDR3 bases: TGTGCCAGCTCACCACTTCAGGCTGATGGCTACACCTTC. Translated, it gives CASSPLQADGYTF.

This chain joins TRBV29-1 and TRBJ2-6, with no clear D. Deletions cut 5 bases from V and 0 bases from J, with 5 bases between. Germline V CDR1 and CDR2: SQVTM, ANQGSEA. This CDR3 contains 13 residues. CDR3 sequence (DNA): TGCAGCGTTACAGTCTCTGGGGCCAACGTCCTGACTTTC. Translated, it gives CSVTVSGANVLTF.

The rearrangement joins TRBV6-5 to TRBJ1-5; D unresolved. The CDR3 runs to 14 residues. Trimming cost V 6 bases and J 2 bases, with 11 bases left between them. Germline V gene lookup returns CDR1 MNHEY and CDR2 SVGAGI. The CDR3 sequence: CASSPQRGNQPQHF. The CDR3 DNA is TGTGCCAGCAGCCCGCAACGGGGCAATCAGCCCCAGCATTTT.

J is TRBJ2-2 and V is TRBV7-3; D is perhaps TRBD2 (5 bases). There are 14 residues in the CDR3. Germline V gene data show CDR1 as SGHTA and CDR2 as FQGTGA. The V and J ends lost 5 bases and 4 bases respectively, with 11 bases between them. CDR3 sequence reads: CASSLRGSTGELFF. The DNA of the CDR3 is TGTGCCAGCAGCCTCCGGGGTTCCACCGGGGAGCTGTTTTTT.